This T cell receptor delta chain was identified during a study of Vδ1+ human thymocytes. Study outcomes and limitations: Thymic delta-chain repertoires held roughly 20% Vdelta2 sequences and few Vdelta3, despite high sort purity. Highly polyclonal TRG and TRD repertoires with Gaussian CDR3 length distributions appeared in thymus.

Germline V lookup: CDR1 TSWWSYY, CDR2 QGS. The junction had 10 bases not matched to a gene; V was cut back by 9 bases and J by 2 bases. The CDR3 runs 15 residues. With regard to this clone: Its target is not known.

Vdelta1+ thymocyte sorts reached between roughly 98% and 99.6% purity. The template was reverse-transcribed extracted RNA. Pooled V-gene forward primers with one constant-region reverse primer generated the CDR3 amplicons by multiplex PCR. TCRdb repeated clone calling on the multiplex PCR reads with CATT. This repertoire shows about 50,000 delta-chain clones, approximately 15% found once; its top ten account for 0.3% to 0.45%. Source material: Vdelta1+ gamma-delta thymocytes from the thymus. The subset is: FACS-sorted CD3+ TCRalphabeta- TCRVdelta1+ TCRVdelta2- thymocytes. This chain connects TRDV1 to TRDJ1; 9 bases fit TRDD2. The clonotype was recovered from a girl less than two years old who had congenital heart surgery. The CDR3 spells CALAFLLRLTDKLIF. CDR3 nucleotide sequence: TGTGCTCTCGCCTTCCTACTGAGATTGACCGATAAACTCATCTTT.